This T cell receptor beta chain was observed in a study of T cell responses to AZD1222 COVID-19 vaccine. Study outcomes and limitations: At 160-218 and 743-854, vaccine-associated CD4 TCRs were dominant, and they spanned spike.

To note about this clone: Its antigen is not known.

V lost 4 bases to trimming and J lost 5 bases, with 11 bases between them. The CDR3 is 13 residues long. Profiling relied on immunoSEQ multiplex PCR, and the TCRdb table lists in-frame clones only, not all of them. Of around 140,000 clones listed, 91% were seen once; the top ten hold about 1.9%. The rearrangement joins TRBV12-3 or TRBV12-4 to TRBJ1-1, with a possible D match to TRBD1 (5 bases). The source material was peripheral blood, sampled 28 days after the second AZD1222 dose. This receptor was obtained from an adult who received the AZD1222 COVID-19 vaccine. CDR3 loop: CASSSGGGTEAFF. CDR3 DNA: TGTGCCAGCAGTTCTGGGGGGGGGACTGAAGCTTTCTTT.